This is a list of T cell receptor beta chains from one sample in a study of post-analysis software for immune sequencing data. TCRdb redid the calling of the PCR reads with MiXCR, one entry per CDR3 protein. Here the sample spans around 440,000 distinct CDR3 sequences, around 40% being singletons. Sequencing was done on a sample of blood. Receptor source: a girl aged 10 to 17 with multiple sclerosis. CDR3s include the opening cysteine and the closing phenylalanine or tryptophan. A D gene is named only where the DNA matches it firmly. Only part of the rows carry a size: once, few, many, or a class if the clone is expanded.

size: few; D: TRBD1; V: TRBV29-1; J: TRBJ2-7; DNA: TGCAGCGGAGGTAGCAGGGGGCACGAGCAGTACTTC; CDR3: CSGGSRGHEQYF
size: -; D: -; V: TRBV15; J: TRBJ2-1; DNA: TGTGCCACCAGCAGAGGGAAGTTTAGGAATGAGCAGTTCTTC; CDR3: CATSRGKFRNEQFF
size: many; D: -; V: TRBV6-5; J: TRBJ2-1; DNA: TGTGCCAGCAGTTACGGGAATGAGCAGTTCTTC; CDR3: CASSYGNEQFF
size: -; D: TRBD1; V: TRBV7-6; J: TRBJ1-1; DNA: TGTGCCAGCAGCCCCCTCGACAGGGCAGCTTTCTTT; CDR3: CASSPLDRAAFF
size: -; D: -; V: TRBV18; J: TRBJ1-1; DNA: TGTGCCAGCTCACCGGGACGGAACCAGAACACTGAAGCTTTCTTT; CDR3: CASSPGRNQNTEAFF
size: few; D: -; V: TRBV3-1; J: TRBJ2-5; DNA: TGTGCCAGCAGCCAAGTCTTCGGGGAGACCCAGTACTTC; CDR3: CASSQVFGETQYF
size: few; D: TRBD2; V: TRBV4-1; J: TRBJ2-5; DNA: TGCGCCAGCAGCCTTTACGGGACTAGCGGGAGAGAGACCCAGTACTTC; CDR3: CASSLYGTSGRETQYF
size: -; D: -; V: TRBV15; J: TRBJ2-3; DNA: TGTGCCACCAGCAGAGAGGCAGCCCACACAGATACGCAGTATTTT; CDR3: CATSREAAHTDTQYF
size: -; D: -; V: TRBV20-1; J: TRBJ2-5; DNA: TGCAGTGCTAGAAAGGCGGAAACCCAGTACTTC; CDR3: CSARKAETQYF
size: -; D: -; V: TRBV7-8; J: TRBJ2-1; DNA: TGTGCCAGCAGCCCAAGGTGGGAGTGGAACAATGAGCAGTTCTTC; CDR3: CASSPRWEWNNEQFF
size: few; D: TRBD1; V: TRBV29-1; J: TRBJ2-3; DNA: TGCAGCGCCAGGAGAGACAGGGCGGTAACAGATACGCAGTATTTT; CDR3: CSARRDRAVTDTQYF
size: few; D: TRBD2; V: TRBV20-1; J: TRBJ2-7; DNA: TGCAGTGCTCACCCTATCCCGGGACTAGCGGGAGCCGAGCAGTACTTC; CDR3: CSAHPIPGLAGAEQYF
size: -; D: TRBD1; V: TRBV29-1; J: TRBJ1-1; DNA: TGCAGCGCCCCGCCGGGACAGGGGGCACGAAGCGGCACTGAAGCTTTCTTT; CDR3: CSAPPGQGARSGTEAFF
size: -; D: -; V: TRBV4-1; J: TRBJ2-7; DNA: TGCGCCAGCAGCGAGGGGGTTGACGAGCAGTACTTC; CDR3: CASSEGVDEQYF